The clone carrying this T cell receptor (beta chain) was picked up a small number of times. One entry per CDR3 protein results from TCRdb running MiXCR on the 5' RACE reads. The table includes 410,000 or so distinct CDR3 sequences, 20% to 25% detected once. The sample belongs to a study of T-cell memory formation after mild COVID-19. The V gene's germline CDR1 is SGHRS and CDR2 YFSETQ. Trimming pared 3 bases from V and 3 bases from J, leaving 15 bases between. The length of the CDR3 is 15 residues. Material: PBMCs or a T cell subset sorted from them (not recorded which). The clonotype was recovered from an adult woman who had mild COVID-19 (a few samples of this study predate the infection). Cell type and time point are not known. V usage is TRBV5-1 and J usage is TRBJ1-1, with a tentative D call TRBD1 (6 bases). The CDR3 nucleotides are TGCGCCAGCAGCTGGAGGACAGCTGGGGACACTGAAGCTTTCTTT. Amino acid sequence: CASSWRTAGDTEAFF.